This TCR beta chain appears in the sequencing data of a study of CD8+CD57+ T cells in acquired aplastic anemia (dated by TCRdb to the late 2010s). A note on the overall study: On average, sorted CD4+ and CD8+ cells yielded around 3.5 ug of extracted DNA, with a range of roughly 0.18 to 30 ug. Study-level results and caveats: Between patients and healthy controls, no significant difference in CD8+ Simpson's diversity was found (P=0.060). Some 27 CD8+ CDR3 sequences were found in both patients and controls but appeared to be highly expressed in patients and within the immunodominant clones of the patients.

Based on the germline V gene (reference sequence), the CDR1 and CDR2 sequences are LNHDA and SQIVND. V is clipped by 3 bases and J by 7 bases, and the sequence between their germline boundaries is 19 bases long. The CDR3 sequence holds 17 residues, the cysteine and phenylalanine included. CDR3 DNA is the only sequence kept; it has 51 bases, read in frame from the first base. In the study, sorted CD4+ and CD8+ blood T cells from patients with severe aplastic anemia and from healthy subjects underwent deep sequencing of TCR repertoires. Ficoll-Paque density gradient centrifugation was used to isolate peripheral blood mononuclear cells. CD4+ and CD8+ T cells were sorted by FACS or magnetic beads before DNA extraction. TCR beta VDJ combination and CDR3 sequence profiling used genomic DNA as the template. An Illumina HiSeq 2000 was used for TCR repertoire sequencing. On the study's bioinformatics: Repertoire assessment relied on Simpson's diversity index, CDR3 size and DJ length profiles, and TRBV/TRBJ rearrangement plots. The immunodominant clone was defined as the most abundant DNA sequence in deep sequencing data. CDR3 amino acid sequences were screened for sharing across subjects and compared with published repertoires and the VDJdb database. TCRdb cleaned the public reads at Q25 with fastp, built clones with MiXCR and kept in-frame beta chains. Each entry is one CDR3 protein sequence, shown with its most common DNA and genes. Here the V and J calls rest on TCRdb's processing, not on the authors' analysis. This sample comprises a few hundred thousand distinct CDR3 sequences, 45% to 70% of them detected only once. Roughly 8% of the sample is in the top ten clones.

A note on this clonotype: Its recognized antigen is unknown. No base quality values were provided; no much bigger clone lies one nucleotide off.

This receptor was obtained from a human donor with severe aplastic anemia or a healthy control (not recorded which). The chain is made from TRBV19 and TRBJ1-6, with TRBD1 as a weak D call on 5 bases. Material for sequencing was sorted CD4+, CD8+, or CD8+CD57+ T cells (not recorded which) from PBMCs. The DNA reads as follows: TGTGCCAGTAGTATCATCGTGTCGTGGGACGAAAATTCACCCCTCCACTTT. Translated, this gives CASSIIVSWDENSPLHF.